Presented here are 9 T cell receptor beta chains from one specimen sequenced in a study of T-cell reconstitution after alpha-beta-depleted transplantation in children. During its preparation, the TCRbeta library received unique molecular identifiers. TCRdb ran MiXCR on the PCR reads and lists one entry per CDR3 protein. The sample shows some 590,000 distinct CDR3 sequences, about 10% of them seen only once. Sequenced here: PBMCs from the stem cell graft donor, sampled from the stem cell graft. The receptor set was obtained from a human donor who donated a stem cell graft to a child with acute myeloid leukemia.

Written as DNA, the CDR3 is TGTGCCAGCAGCCACGTCGGGGCCCTCGGGTTCACTGAAGCTTTCTTT. Residues: CASSHVGALGFTEAFF. The V call is TRBV4-2, the J call TRBJ1-1, with TRBD1 as a possible D gene (5 bases). The CDR3 sequence is 16 residues long. Germline V CDR1 and CDR2: LGHNA, YNFKEQ. V gave up 3 bases and J gave up 4 bases, with 18 bases separating them.

This clonotype was counted at least ten times. DNA for the CDR3: TGCAGTGCCCCAGGACAGCTGAACACTGAAGCTTTCTTT. Translation: CSAPGQLNTEAFF. The rearrangement links TRBV20-1 to TRBJ1-1; the D gene is possibly TRBD1 (6 bases). V was clipped by 6 bases and J by 0 bases, with 11 bases between them. Per the germline V gene, CDR1 is DFQATT and CDR2 is SNEGSKA (reference sequence). The CDR3 sequence is 13 residues long.

This clonotype was recorded at least ten times. V is TRBV5-5 and J is TRBJ1-6; no clear D gene. Germline CDR1 reads SGHKS; CDR2 reads YYEKEE (reference sequence). The length of the CDR3 is 15 residues. V was trimmed by 0 bases and J by 10 bases, leaving 14 bases between them. CDR3 sequence: CASSLGERYQSPLHF. The CDR3, as DNA: TGTGCCAGCAGCTTGGGGGAACGTTACCAATCACCCCTCCACTTT.

This chain uses TRBV11-2 with TRBJ2-3; TRBD2 matches 12 bases. Trimming took 4 bases from V and 4 from J; bases not matched to a gene: 9. The germline V gene encodes CDR1 SGHAT and CDR2 FQNNGV. The CDR3 sequence is 17 residues long. The CDR3 coding sequence is TGTGCCAGCAGCTCACACCTAGCGGGAGGGCCCGCAGATACGCAGTATTTT. Amino acids: CASSSHLAGGPADTQYF.

This clonotype was detected many times. The chain has TRBV12-3 or TRBV12-4 and TRBJ2-7, with 11 nucleotides matching TRBD2. Trimming cost V 5 bases and J 4 bases; bases outside gene matches: 7. The CDR3 runs to 15 residues. The CDR3 DNA reads as TGTGCCAGCAGTGACGGGGGACTAGCGGCTTACGAGCAGTACTTC. Protein sequence: CASSDGGLAAYEQYF.

This chain links TRBV6-5 with TRBJ2-7, with 13 bases aligning to TRBD2. From germline, CDR1 is MNHEY and CDR2 SVGAGI. The CDR3 is 19 residues long. V lost 2 bases and J lost 2; bases outside the gene matches: 12. The CDR3 nucleotides read TGTGCCAGCAGTTACCGACTAGCGGGAGGTGGGATCCTTACCTACGAGCAGTACTTC. Protein: CASSYRLAGGGILTYEQYF.

This clonotype was seen a few times. CDR3 nucleotides: TGTGCCAGCAGCGGACCTCAGGGGGGGCGAGAGACCCAGTACTTC. It encodes CASSGPQGGRETQYF. The chain recombines TRBV7-8 with TRBJ2-5; D could derive from TRBD1 or TRBD2 (7 bases each). CDR3 length equals 15 residues. Looked up from germline, CDR1 is SGHVS and CDR2 is FQNEAQ. Deletions cut 5 bases from V and 4 bases from J, with 17 bases between.

The chain links TRBV11-1 to TRBJ2-1; TRBD2 matches at 9 bases. Germline trimming cut 10 bases from V and 8 bases from J; bases unmatched to any gene: 15. Per germline, CDR1 SGHAT and CDR2 FQDESV (reference sequence). The CDR3 loop spans 15 amino acids. The CDR3 here is CATNGGRASIDEQFF. DNA of the CDR3: TGTGCCACTAACGGCGGGAGGGCATCAATCGATGAGCAGTTCTTC.

This clonotype was detected a few times. The chain is built from TRBV7-2 and TRBJ1-2, with D possibly being TRBD1 (6 bases). Germline values: CDR1 SGHTA, CDR2 FQGNSA. CDR3 length: 18 residues. Trimming took off 0 bases at V and 2 bases at J, with 19 bases between the two ends. CDR3 sequence reads: CASSLASRGASPNYGYTF. The CDR3 coding sequence is TGTGCCAGCAGCTTAGCGTCAAGGGGGGCATCCCCCAACTATGGCTACACCTTC.